The next 29 T cell receptor beta chains were all read from a single sample in a study of blood T cells in healthy people across ages. Primers used in a second PCR of roughly 6 to 12 cycles were a sample-barcoded 5' primer and a J-beta primer mix. Each CDR3 protein gets one entry after TCRdb re-called the 5' RACE reads with MiXCR. Counted here are about 1.4 million distinct CDR3 sequences, approximately 59% occurring once; the ten biggest clones make up over 6.5%. The sequencing input was blood. The receptors here all came from a man aged 18 to 29 in good health.

The chain has TRBV6-1 and TRBJ1-2; D may be TRBD1 (6 bases). The CDR3 is made up of 16 amino acids. Trimming removed 2 bases at V and 4 bases at J, with 17 bases between. Germline V gene data show CDR1 as MNHNS and CDR2 as SASEGT. CDR3 coding DNA: TGTGCCAGCAGTGAATCCGAGGACAGTGACGTCTATGGCTACACCTTC. Protein: CASSESEDSDVYGYTF.

This rearrangement joins TRBV24-1 to TRBJ2-5, with 7 positions matching TRBD1. Germline V gene sequence: CDR1 KGHDR, CDR2 SFDVKD. The CDR3 sequence is 14 residues long. V dropped 3 bases and J dropped 4; count of bases not matched to a gene: 4. CDR3 sequence (DNA): TGTGCCACCAGTGATGGCAGGGGGATAGAGACCCAGTACTTC. This translates into CATSDGRGIETQYF.

The table lists this clonotype with many counts. This chain links TRBV7-2 with TRBJ2-3; TRBD1 might be the D (5 bases). Between the trimmed V and J ends, which lost 5 bases and 2 bases, there was a span of 11 bases. The CDR3 covers 14 residues. Germline CDR1 reads SGHTA; CDR2 reads FQGNSA. The CDR3 region has the DNA TGTGCCAGCAGCCCATACAGGAACACAGATACGCAGTATTTT. Translating it yields CASSPYRNTDTQYF. Complete variable domain (other parts from reference TRBV7-2 and TRBJ2-3): GAGVSQSPSNKVTEKGKDVELRCDPISGHTALYWYRQSLGQGLEFLIYFQGNSAPDKSGLPSDRFSAERTGGSVSTLTIQRTQQEDSAVYLCASSPYRNTDTQYFGPGTRLTVL.

The CDR3 spells CASSQRQGVNQETQFF. The CDR3 region has the DNA TGTGCCAGCAGTCAACGGCAGGGGGTCAACCAAGAGACCCAGTTCTTC. This chain links TRBV7-6 with TRBJ2-1, with 7 bases that match TRBD1. The J segment lost 13 bases and the V segment lost 6 bases, leaving 21 bases of the junction unmatched. This CDR3 spans 16 amino acids. CDR1 is SGHVS, CDR2 FNYEAQ, per germline.

In its sample, this clonotype was seen a few times. The V call is TRBV20-1, the J call TRBJ2-5, with D perhaps matching TRBD2 (5 bases). The J call is uncertain, as TRBJ2-7 better fits the DNA end. The germline gives CDR1 DFQATT, CDR2 SNEGSKA (reference sequence). The CDR3 loop spans 13 amino acids. The CDR3 sequence is CSARDWASHEQYF. CDR3 nucleotide sequence: TGCAGTGCTAGGGACTGGGCTTCCCACGAGCAGTACTTC.

This clonotype came up once. V gene TRBV5-5 combines with J gene TRBJ2-6; possibly TRBD1 for D (5 bases). CDR3 size: 16 residues. V was cut by 0 bases and J by 9 bases, with 16 bases left in between. CDR1 is SGHKS and CDR2 is YYEKEE in the germline V gene (reference sequence). CDR3 nucleotides: TGTGCCAGCAGCTTGGGGCCCAGGGCCCACTTCAACGTCCTGACTTTC. Amino acid sequence: CASSLGPRAHFNVLTF.

The CDR3 loop reads CASSVRAGAGQPQHF. CDR3 DNA sequence: TGTGCCAGCAGTGTCAGGGCAGGGGCCGGTCAGCCCCAGCATTTT. This chain uses TRBV6-1 with TRBJ1-5; D is perhaps TRBD1 (6 bases). Germline V CDR1 and CDR2: MNHNS, SASEGT. V shed 4 bases and J shed 6 bases, with 16 bases lying between them. The length of the CDR3 is 15 residues.

Here the CDR3 DNA reads TGTGCCAGCAGTTTAAGGTGGCAGACTCTCTCTGGGGCCAACGTCCTGACTTTC. It specifies CASSLRWQTLSGANVLTF. The J gene is TRBJ2-6, the V gene TRBV27; D is undetermined. V was trimmed by 2 bases and J by 0 bases, leaving 14 bases between them. The V gene's germline CDR1 is MNHEY and CDR2 SMNVEV (reference sequence). The length of the CDR3 is 18 residues.

The chain employs TRBV7-9 and TRBJ2-1; no firm D call. The germline gives CDR1 SEHNR, CDR2 FQNEAQ (reference sequence). V was pared by 1 base and J by 4 bases, with 5 bases between. This CDR3 region has 13 residues. CDR3 protein: CASSLVDYNEQFF. CDR3 bases: TGTGCCAGCAGCTTAGTAGATTACAATGAGCAGTTCTTC.

This clonotype showed up just a few times. Its ends do not fully match the called genes, so a read error is possible. The chain joins TRBV2 to TRBJ2-3; 7 bases agree with TRBD2. The length of the CDR3 is 16 residues. Germline values: CDR1 SNHLY, CDR2 FYNNEI. This chain's CDR3 is CVSKRGAGESTDTQYF. In nucleotides, the CDR3 is TGTGTCAGCAAAAGAGGGGCGGGAGAAAGCACAGATACGCAGTATTTT.

V is TRBV29-1 and J is TRBJ2-2; D perhaps matches TRBD2 (5 bases). The length of the CDR3 is 12 residues. Germline V gene lookup returns CDR1 SQVTM and CDR2 ANQGSEA. The V and J ends lost 7 bases and 6 bases respectively, with 12 bases between them. CDR3 amino acids: CSGMEEPGELFF. The CDR3 coding sequence is TGCAGCGGTATGGAGGAACCCGGGGAGCTGTTTTTT.

In its sample, this clonotype was seen a few times. The chain recombines TRBV29-1 with TRBJ2-6; D is possibly TRBD1 (6 bases). CDR3 length: 16 residues. V shed 7 bases and J shed 3 bases, with 19 bases lying between them. The germline gives CDR1 SQVTM, CDR2 ANQGSEA. This CDR3 is CSAGTPARDGANVLTF. The CDR3 region has the DNA TGCAGCGCAGGGACACCCGCAAGGGATGGGGCCAACGTCCTGACTTTC.

The V gene is TRBV7-9, the J gene TRBJ2-7, with 9 bases identical to TRBD2. This CDR3 has 16 residues. Germline CDR1 and CDR2: SEHNR and FQNEAQ (reference sequence). Germline trimming cut 6 bases from V and 4 bases from J; bases unmatched to any gene: 13. The CDR3 bases are TGTGCCAGCAGTTTCGGGACTAGCTTACCTAGGTACGAGCAGTACTTC. Amino acids: CASSFGTSLPRYEQYF.

This chain connects TRBV5-1 to TRBJ2-3; TRBD1 agrees at 7 bases. Germline V gene data show CDR1 as SGHRS and CDR2 as YFSETQ. J gave up 4 bases and V 9 bases, and 11 bases lay outside the gene matches. The CDR3 totals 14 residues. In DNA, the CDR3 is TGCGCCAACATCGATCGACAGGGATCAGATACGCAGTATTTT. Translating it yields CANIDRQGSDTQYF. The whole variable domain, filled in from reference TRBV5-1 and TRBJ2-3, reads KAGVTQTPRYLIKTRGQQVTLSCSPISGHRSVSWYQQTPGQGLQFLFEYFSETQRNKGNFPGRFSGRQFSNSRSEMNVSTLELGDSALYLCANIDRQGSDTQYFGPGTRLTVL.

In DNA form, the CDR3 reads TGTGCCAGCAGCCGATTGTACACAGATACGCAGTATTTT. Amino acid sequence: CASSRLYTDTQYF. V and J are TRBV5-4 and TRBJ2-3; the D is unclear. Between the trimmed V and J ends, which lost 4 bases and 2 bases, there was a span of 8 bases. This CDR3 spans 13 amino acids. Germline V gives CDR1 SGHNT, CDR2 YYREEE (reference sequence).

The rearrangement uses TRBV11-2 and TRBJ2-2; perhaps TRBD1 as D (7 bases). This CDR3 comprises 15 residues. Germline values: CDR1 SGHAT, CDR2 FQNNGV. V lost 4 bases to trimming and J lost 4 bases, with 13 bases between them. The CDR3: CASSSAQGGTGELFF. The DNA for the CDR3 is TGTGCCAGCAGCTCTGCTCAGGGGGGCACCGGGGAGCTGTTTTTT.

V gene TRBV20-1 combines with J gene TRBJ1-6; 7 bases align to TRBD1. This CDR3 has 13 amino acids. Germline CDR1 reads DFQATT; CDR2 reads SNEGSKA (reference sequence). V shed 6 bases and J 5 bases; nucleotides not matched to a gene: 4. In nucleotides, the CDR3 is TGCAGTGCCAAAGACAGGGATAATTCACCCCTCCACTTT. Encoded protein: CSAKDRDNSPLHF.

This clonotype came up a few times. This chain joins TRBV29-1 and TRBJ1-1, with 9 positions matching TRBD1. With 7 bases clipped from V and 5 bases from J, the junction kept 8 bases outside the gene matches. Germline V CDR1 and CDR2: SQVTM, ANQGSEA. There are 13 residues in the CDR3. DNA for the CDR3: TGCAGCGGTCGCACAGGGGGCAATACTGAAGCTTTCTTT. As protein: CSGRTGGNTEAFF.

This clonotype showed up just once. The chain recombines TRBV6-5 with TRBJ2-1; tentative D call: TRBD1 (5 bases). Germline-derived CDR1 and CDR2 are MNHEY and SVGAGI. V lost 5 bases and J 8 bases, leaving 13 bases between the germline ends. CDR3 length: 13 amino acids. The CDR3 sequence: CASSPFPGYEQFF. For the CDR3, the DNA is TGTGCCAGCAGTCCATTTCCAGGGTATGAGCAGTTCTTC.

This clonotype was observed many times. This rearrangement joins TRBV5-5 to TRBJ2-3; 8 bases fit TRBD1. The CDR3 runs to 16 residues. Germline trimming cut 4 bases from V and 4 bases from J; bases unmatched to any gene: 11. The V gene's germline CDR1 is SGHKS and CDR2 YYEKEE (reference sequence). CDR3 protein: CASSPDHRGSPDTQYF. In DNA form, the CDR3 reads TGTGCCAGCAGCCCGGATCACAGGGGGTCGCCAGATACGCAGTATTTT.

This clonotype has only one observation. The chain joins TRBV4-3 to TRBJ1-5, with D perhaps TRBD1 (5 bases). This CDR3 spans 19 amino acids. Trimming shortened V by 0 bases and J by 4 bases, and 22 bases separated the two germline ends. Germline assignment: CDR1 LGHNA and CDR2 YSLEER. The CDR3 loop is CASSQDGESVGGSNQPQHF. The CDR3 DNA is TGCGCCAGCAGCCAAGATGGAGAGAGTGTTGGGGGGAGTAATCAGCCCCAGCATTTT.

This clonotype was counted only a few times. The chain joins TRBV7-2 to TRBJ2-4, with unresolved D. V lost 2 bases and J 6 bases, leaving 11 bases between the germline ends. There are 14 residues in the CDR3. The germline CDR1 and CDR2 sequences are SGHTA and FQGNSA. The CDR3: CASSLRLWGNIQYF. In DNA form, the CDR3 reads TGTGCCAGCAGCTTAAGGTTGTGGGGAAACATTCAGTACTTC.

The chain uses TRBV15 and TRBJ2-7, with a tentative D call TRBD2 (5 bases). CDR3 size: 14 residues. Trimming shortened V by 5 bases and J by 1 base, and 12 bases separated the two germline ends. Germline CDR1 and CDR2: LNHNV and YYDKDF (reference sequence). The CDR3 DNA sequence: TGTGCCACCAGCGACGACGGAGGTTCCTACGAGCAGTACTTC. It yields the protein CATSDDGGSYEQYF.

Notes on this clonotype: One end of the junction fails to match germline, which may point to a read error. The chain links TRBV7-9 to TRBJ1-1; D is unclear. Per germline, CDR1 SEHNR and CDR2 FQNEAQ (reference sequence). This CDR3 contains 12 residues. CDR3 loop: CASSLDGTEDFF. DNA for the CDR3: TGTGCCAGCAGCCTTGACGGCACTGAAGATTTCTTT.

For this clonotype: Sequence at one end of the junction differs from germline and may be a read error. This sequence joins TRBV2 and TRBJ1-2, with a possible D match to TRBD1 (5 bases). This CDR3 comprises 14 residues. From germline, CDR1 is SNHLY and CDR2 FYNNEI. The CDR3 coding sequence is TGCGCCAGCAGTGAAGCGGGGACGTTCTATGGCTACACCTTC. The encoded protein is CASSEAGTFYGYTF.

This sequence joins TRBV5-6 and TRBJ2-7; D is ambiguous. Germline CDR1 reads SGHDT; CDR2 reads YYEEEE. There are 12 residues in the CDR3. The V end was cut by 1 base, the J end by 3 bases, with 5 bases between. CDR3 region: CASSLTIYEQYF. CDR3 DNA: TGTGCCAGCAGCTTGACGATCTACGAGCAGTACTTC.

The table lists this clonotype with a few counts. This chain joins TRBV4-3 and TRBJ2-3; TRBD2 is a possible D gene (5 bases). Trimming removed 4 bases from V and 10 bases from J, with 21 bases in between. The germline gives CDR1 LGHNA, CDR2 YSLEER. This CDR3 comprises 15 residues. The CDR3 loop is CASSLTPLRESPQYF. CDR3 nucleotides: TGCGCCAGCAGCCTCACCCCTCTAAGGGAGTCTCCGCAGTATTTT.

This clonotype appeared a few times. This chain uses TRBV6-2 or TRBV6-3 with TRBJ2-4; D not certain. The better agreement between TRBJ2-7 and the DNA end casts doubt on the J call. Germline CDR1 MNHEY, CDR2 SVGEGT. The CDR3 is made up of 14 amino acids. Written as DNA, the CDR3 is TGTGCCAGCTCGACCGGGCTATTCTCCTACGAGCAGTACTTC. Amino acid sequence: CASSTGLFSYEQYF.

This clonotype showed up just a few times. The chain has TRBV7-9 and TRBJ2-7, with TRBD1 as a possible D gene (5 bases). The germline gives CDR1 SEHNR, CDR2 FQNEAQ (reference sequence). CDR3 length: 15 amino acids. V dropped 0 bases and J dropped 5 bases, with 14 bases sitting between them. The CDR3 bases are TGTGCCAGCAGCTTAGCGAATGGGGCTACGGACGAGCAGTACTTC. As protein: CASSLANGATDEQYF.